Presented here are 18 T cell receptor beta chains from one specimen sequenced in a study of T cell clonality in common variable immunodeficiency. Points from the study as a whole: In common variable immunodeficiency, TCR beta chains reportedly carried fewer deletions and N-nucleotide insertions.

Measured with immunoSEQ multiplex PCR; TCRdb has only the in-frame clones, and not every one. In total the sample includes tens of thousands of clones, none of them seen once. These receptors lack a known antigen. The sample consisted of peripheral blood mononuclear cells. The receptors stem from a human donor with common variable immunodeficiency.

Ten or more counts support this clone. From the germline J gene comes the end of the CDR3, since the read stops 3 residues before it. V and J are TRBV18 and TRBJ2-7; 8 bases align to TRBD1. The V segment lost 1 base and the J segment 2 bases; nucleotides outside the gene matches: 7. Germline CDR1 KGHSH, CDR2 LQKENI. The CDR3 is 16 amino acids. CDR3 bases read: TGTGCCAGCTCACCACGTGCCCAGGGGGCCACCTACGAG. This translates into CASSPRAQGATYE. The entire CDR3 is CASSPRAQGATYEQYF.

The sequenced part of the CDR3 DNA is TGCAGTGCTAGAGGACTAGCGGGAGAGGCCTCCTACGAG. This translates into CSARGLAGEASYE. The CDR3 as a whole reads CSARGLAGEASYEQYF. The gene calls are TRBV20-1 and TRBJ2-7; 12 nucleotides line up with TRBD2. With the read ending 3 residues before the CDR3 end, the germline J gene is used to fill in that end. CDR1 is DFQATT and CDR2 is SNEGSKA in the germline V gene (reference sequence). The CDR3 spans 16 residues. The junction had 4 bases not matched to a gene; V was cut back by 1 base and J by 0 bases.

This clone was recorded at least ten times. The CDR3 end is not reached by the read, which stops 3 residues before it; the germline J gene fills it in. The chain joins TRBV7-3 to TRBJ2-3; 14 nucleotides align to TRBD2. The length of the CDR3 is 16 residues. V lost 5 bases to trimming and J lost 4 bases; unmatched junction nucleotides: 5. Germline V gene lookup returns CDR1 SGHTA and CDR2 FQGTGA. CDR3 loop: CASSPGLAGGADTQYF. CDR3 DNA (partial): TGTGCCAGCAGCCCAGGACTAGCGGGAGGAGCAGATACG. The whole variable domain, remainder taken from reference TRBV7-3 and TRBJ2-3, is GAGVSQTPSNKVTEKGKYVELRCDPISGHTALYWYRQSLGQGPEFLIYFQGTGAADDSGLPNDRFFAVRPEGSVSTLKIQRTERGDSAVYLCASSPGLAGGADTQYFGPGTRLTVL.

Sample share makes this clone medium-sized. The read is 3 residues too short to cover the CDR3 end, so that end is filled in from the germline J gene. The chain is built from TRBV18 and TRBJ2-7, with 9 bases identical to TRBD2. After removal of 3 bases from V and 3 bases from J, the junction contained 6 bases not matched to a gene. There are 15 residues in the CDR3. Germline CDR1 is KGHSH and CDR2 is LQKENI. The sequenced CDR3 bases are TGTGCCAGCTCACCCTTAGCGGGAGTCGACTACGAG. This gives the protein CASSPLAGVDYE. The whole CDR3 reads CASSPLAGVDYEQYF.

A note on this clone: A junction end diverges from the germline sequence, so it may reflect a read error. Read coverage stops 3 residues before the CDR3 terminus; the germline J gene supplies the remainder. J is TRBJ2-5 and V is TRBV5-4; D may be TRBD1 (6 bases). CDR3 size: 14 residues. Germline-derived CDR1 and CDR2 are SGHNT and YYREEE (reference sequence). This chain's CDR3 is CASSYGTHQKTQYF. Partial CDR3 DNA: TGTGCCAGCAGCTACGGGACACACCAAAAGACC.

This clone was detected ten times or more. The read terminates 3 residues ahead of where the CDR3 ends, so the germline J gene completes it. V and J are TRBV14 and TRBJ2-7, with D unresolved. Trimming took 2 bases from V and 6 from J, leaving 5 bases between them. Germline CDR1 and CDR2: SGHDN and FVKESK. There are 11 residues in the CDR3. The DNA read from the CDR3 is TGTGCCAGCAGCCAATGGGCCGAG. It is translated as CASSQWAE. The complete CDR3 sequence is CASSQWAEQYF.

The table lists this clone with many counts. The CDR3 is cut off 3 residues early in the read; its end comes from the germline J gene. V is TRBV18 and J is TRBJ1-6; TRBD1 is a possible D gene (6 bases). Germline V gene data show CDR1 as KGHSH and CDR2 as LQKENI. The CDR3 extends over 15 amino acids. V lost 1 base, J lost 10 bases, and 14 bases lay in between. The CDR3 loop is CASSPRNRVGSPLHF. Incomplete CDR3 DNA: TGTGCCAGCTCACCACGTAACAGGGTTGGCTCACCC.

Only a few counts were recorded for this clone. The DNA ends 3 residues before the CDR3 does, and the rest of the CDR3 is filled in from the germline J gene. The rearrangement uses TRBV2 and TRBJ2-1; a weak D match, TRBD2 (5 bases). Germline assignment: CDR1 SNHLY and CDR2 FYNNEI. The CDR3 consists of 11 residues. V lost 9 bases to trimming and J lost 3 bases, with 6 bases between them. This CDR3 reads CASSVYNEQFF. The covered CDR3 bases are TGTGCCAGTAGCGTCTACAATGAG.

Incomplete CDR3 DNA: TGCAGTGCCCAGATTCGTGGCTCCTACAATGAG. This encodes CSAQIRGSYNE. The whole CDR3 protein is CSAQIRGSYNEQFF. The V gene is TRBV20-1, the J gene TRBJ2-1; D remains unclear. The read terminates 3 residues ahead of where the CDR3 ends, so the germline J gene completes it. Trimming pared 6 bases from V and 0 bases from J, leaving 12 bases between. The CDR3 covers 14 residues. The germline CDR1 and CDR2 sequences are DFQATT and SNEGSKA (reference sequence).

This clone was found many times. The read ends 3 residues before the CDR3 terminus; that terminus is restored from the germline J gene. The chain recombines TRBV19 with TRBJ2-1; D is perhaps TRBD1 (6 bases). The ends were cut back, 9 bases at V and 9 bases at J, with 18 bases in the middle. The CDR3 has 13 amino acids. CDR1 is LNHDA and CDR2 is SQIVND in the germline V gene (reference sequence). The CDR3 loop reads CASALSRRGEQFF. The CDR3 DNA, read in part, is TGTGCCAGCGCCCTTAGCCGCAGGGGTGAG. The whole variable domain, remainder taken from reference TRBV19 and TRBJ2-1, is DGGITQSPKYLFRKEGQNVTLSCEQNLNHDAMYWYRQDPGQGLRLIYYSQIVNDFQKGDIAEGYSVSREKKESFPLTVTSAQKNPTAFYLCASALSRRGEQFFGPGTRLTVL.

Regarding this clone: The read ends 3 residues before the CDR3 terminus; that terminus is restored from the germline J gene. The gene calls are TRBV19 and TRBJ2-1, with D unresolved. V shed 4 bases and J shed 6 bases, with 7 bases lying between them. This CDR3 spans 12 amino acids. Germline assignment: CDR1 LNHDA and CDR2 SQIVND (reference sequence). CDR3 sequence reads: CASSTAGNEQFF. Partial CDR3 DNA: TGTGCCAGTAGTACAGCAGGCAATGAG.

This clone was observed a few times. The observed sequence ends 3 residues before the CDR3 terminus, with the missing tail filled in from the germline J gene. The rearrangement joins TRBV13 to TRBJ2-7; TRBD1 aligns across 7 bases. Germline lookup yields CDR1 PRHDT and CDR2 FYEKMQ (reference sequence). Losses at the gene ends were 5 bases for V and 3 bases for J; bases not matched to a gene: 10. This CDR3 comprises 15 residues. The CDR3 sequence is CASSKDRVGRYEQYF. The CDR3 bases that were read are TGTGCCAGCAGCAAAGACAGGGTAGGGCGCTACGAG.

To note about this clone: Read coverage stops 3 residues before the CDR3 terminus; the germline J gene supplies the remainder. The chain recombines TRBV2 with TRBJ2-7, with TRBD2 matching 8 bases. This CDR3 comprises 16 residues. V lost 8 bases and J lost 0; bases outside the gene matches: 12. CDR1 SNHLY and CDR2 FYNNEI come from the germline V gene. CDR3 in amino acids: CASFRPSLAVSYEQYF. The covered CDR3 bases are TGTGCCAGCTTCCGTCCCTCACTAGCGGTCTCCTACGAG.

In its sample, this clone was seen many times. Here the CDR3 reads CASSPSKSTGVAFF. The DNA read from the CDR3 is TGTGCCAGCAGCCCCTCCAAGTCGACAGGGGTG. The rearrangement links TRBV7-3 to TRBJ1-1, with 8 bases aligning to TRBD1. The sequenced fragment ends 3 residues before the CDR3 boundary, so the rest is inferred from the germline J gene. CDR1 and CDR2 from the germline V gene are SGHTA and FQGTGA. CDR3 length equals 14 residues.

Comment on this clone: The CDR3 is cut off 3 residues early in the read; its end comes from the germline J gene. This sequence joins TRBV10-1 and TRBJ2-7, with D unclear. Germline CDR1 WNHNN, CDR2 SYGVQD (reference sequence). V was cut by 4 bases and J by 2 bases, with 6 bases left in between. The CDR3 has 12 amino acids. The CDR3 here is CASSGHTYEQYF. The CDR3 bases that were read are TGCGCCAGCAGTGGACATACCTACGAG.

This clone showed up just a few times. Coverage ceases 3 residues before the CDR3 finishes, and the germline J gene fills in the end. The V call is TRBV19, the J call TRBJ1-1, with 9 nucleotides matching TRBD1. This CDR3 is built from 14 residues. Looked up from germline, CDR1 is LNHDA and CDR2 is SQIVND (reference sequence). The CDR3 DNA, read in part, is TGTGCCACCTGGGGGACAGGGCCCCGAGGGGGG. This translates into CATWGTGPRGG. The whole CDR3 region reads CATWGTGPRGGAFF.

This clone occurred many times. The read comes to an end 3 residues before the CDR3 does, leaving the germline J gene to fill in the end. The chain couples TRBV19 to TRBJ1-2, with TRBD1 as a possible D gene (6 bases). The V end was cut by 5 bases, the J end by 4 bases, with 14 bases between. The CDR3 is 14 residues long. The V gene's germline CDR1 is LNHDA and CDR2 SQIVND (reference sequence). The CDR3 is CASSWRTASYGYTF. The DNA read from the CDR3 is TGTGCCAGTAGTTGGAGGACAGCCTCCTATGGC.

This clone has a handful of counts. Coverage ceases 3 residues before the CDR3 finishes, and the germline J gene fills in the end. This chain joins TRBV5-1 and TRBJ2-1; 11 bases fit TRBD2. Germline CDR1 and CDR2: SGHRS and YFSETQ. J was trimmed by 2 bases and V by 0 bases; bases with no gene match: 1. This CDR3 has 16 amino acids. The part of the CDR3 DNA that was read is TGCGCCAGCAGCTTGGGACTAGCGGGAACCTACAATGAG. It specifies CASSLGLAGTYNE. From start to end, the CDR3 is CASSLGLAGTYNEQFF.